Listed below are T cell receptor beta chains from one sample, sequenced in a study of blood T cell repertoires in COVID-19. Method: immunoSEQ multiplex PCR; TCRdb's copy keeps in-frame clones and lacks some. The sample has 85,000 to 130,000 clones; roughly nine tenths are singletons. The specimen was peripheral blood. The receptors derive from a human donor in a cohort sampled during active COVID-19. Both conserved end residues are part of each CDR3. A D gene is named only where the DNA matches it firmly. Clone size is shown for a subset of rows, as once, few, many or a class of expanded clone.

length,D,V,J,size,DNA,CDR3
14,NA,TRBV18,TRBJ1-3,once,TGTGCCAGCTCACCGACAGAGTCTGGAAACACCATATATTTT,CASSPTESGNTIYF
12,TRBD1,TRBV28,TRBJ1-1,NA,TGTGCCAGCAGTTCTTACAGGGGTGAAGCTTTCTTT,CASSSYRGEAFF
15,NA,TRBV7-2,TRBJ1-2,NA,TGTGCCAGCAGCTTACGGAATGGGCAGGGGACAGGCTACACCTTC,CASSLRNGQGTGYTF
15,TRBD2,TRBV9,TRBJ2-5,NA,TGTGCCAGCAGCGTAGGGGGGACTAGCTCCGAGACCCAGTACTTC,CASSVGGTSSETQYF
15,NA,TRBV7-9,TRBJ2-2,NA,TGTGCCAGCAACTTGTATGGGGGGATCACCGGGGAGCTGTTTTTT,CASNLYGGITGELFF
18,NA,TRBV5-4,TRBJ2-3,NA,TGTGCCAGCAGCTTTGGACTATCGTTGTTCGGGAGCGGTGATACGCAGTATTTT,CASSFGLSLFGSGDTQYF
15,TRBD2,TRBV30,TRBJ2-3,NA,TGTGCCTTGGGCCCCACTAGCGGGGGGGCAGATACGCAGTATTTT,CALGPTSGGADTQYF
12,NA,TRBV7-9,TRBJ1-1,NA,TGTGCCAGCAGCTATGGTAGCACTGAAGCTTTCTTT,CASSYGSTEAFF
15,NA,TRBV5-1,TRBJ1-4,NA,TGCGCCAGCAGCTTGGACAGGGCAACTAATGAAAAACTGTTTTTT,CASSLDRATNEKLFF
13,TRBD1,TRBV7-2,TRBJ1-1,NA,TGTGCCAGCAGCGGGGACAGGGACACTGAAGCTTTCTTT,CASSGDRDTEAFF
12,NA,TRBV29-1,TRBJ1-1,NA,TGCAGCGTTATGTCCGGGTCTGGGGAAGCTTTCTTT,CSVMSGSGEAFF
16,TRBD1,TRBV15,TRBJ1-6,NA,TGTGCCACCAGCAGAGGACGAGGACAGGTTTATTCACCCCTCCACTTT,CATSRGRGQVYSPLHF
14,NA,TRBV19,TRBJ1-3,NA,TGTGCCAGTAGTCTCCGGGGCTCTGGAAACACCATATATTTT,CASSLRGSGNTIYF
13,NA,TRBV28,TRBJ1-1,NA,TGTGCCAGCAGTTCTTCCTTGAACACTGAAGCTTTCTTT,CASSSSLNTEAFF
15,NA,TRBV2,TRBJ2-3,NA,TGTGCCGGTGGGGCGGGGCCTACCCCAAAAGATACGCAGTATTTT,CAGGAGPTPKDTQYF
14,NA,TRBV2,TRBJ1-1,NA,TGTGCCAGCAGTGACGGACTACGGTGGGCTGAAGCTTTCTTT,CASSDGLRWAEAFF
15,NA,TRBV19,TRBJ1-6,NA,TGTGCCAGTAGTATATCGCAGGGGAATAATTCACCCCTCCACTTT,CASSISQGNNSPLHF
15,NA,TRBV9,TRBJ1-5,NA,TGTGCCAGCAGCGTAGACGCAGGTCCCAATCAGCCCCAGCATTTT,CASSVDAGPNQPQHF
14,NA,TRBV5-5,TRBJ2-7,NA,TGTGCCAGCAGCATACAGGTTAACTCCTACGAGCAGTACTTC,CASSIQVNSYEQYF
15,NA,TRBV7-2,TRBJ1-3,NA,TGTGCCAGCAGCCCGGGACTGATTACTGGAAACACCATATATTTT,CASSPGLITGNTIYF
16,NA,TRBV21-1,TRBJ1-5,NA,TGTGCCAGCAGACAGTACAGGGGCCCCCCCCATCAGCCCCAGCATTTT,CASRQYRGPPHQPQHF
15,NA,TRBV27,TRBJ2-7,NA,TGTGCCAGCAGCACCCTACGGACTATCGCCTACGAGCAGTACTTC,CASSTLRTIAYEQYF
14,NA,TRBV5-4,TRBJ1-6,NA,TGTGCCAGCAGCTTCAAGGAGTATAATTCACCCCTCCACTTT,CASSFKEYNSPLHF
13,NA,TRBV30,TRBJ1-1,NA,TGTGCCTGGAGTGTGGAGGGGGGGACTGAAGCTTTCTTT,CAWSVEGGTEAFF
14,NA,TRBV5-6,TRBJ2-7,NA,TGTGCCAGCAGCCCGACAGTGAGCTCCTACGAGCAGTACTTC,CASSPTVSSYEQYF
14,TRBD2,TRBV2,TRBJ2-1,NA,TGTGCCAGCAGCGTACGGACTAGCGGAAATGAGCAGTTCTTC,CASSVRTSGNEQFF
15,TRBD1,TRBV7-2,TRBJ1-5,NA,TGTGCCAGCAGCTTAGGGACAGGGGGCGGGCGGCCCCAGCATTTT,CASSLGTGGGRPQHF
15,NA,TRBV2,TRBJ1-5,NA,TGTGCCAGCAGTGAAGGTGCAGGGTCCAATCAGCCCCAGCATTTT,CASSEGAGSNQPQHF
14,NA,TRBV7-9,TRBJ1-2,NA,TGTGCCAGCAGCTTACCCGACGGGTACTATGGCTACACCTTC,CASSLPDGYYGYTF
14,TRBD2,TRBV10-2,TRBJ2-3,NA,TGCGCCAGCAAGACTAGCGGGACCACAGATACGCAGTATTTT,CASKTSGTTDTQYF
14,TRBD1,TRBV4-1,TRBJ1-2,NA,TGCGCCAGCAGCCAGCCGGGACAGAGATATGGCTACACCTTC,CASSQPGQRYGYTF
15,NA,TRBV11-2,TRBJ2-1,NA,TGTGCCAGCAGCTTAACCGGCGGGGAGAGCAATGAGCAGTTCTTC,CASSLTGGESNEQFF
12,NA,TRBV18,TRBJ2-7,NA,TGTGCCAGCTCCCTAAAGAGAGACGAGCAGTACTTC,CASSLKRDEQYF
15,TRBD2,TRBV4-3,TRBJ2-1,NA,TGCGCCAGCAGCCAAATCCGGGGGGACTACAATGAGCAGTTCTTC,CASSQIRGDYNEQFF
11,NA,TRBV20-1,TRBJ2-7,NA,TGCAGTGCTAGCACACTAGAGGAGCAGTACTTC,CSASTLEEQYF
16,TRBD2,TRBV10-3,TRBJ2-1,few,TGTGCCATCAGCAACCCTAGCGGGAGGGCCGTAAATGAGCAGTTCTTC,CAISNPSGRAVNEQFF
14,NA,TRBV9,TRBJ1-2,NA,TGTGCCAGCAGCGTAGATGTAGGGGGCTATGGCTACACCTTC,CASSVDVGGYGYTF
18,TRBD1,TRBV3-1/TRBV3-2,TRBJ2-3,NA,TGTGCCAGCAGCCCCCGGGACAGAAAGCAGTCGCCGGCAGATACGCAGTATTTT,CASSPRDRKQSPADTQYF
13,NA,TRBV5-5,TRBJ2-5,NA,TGTGCCAGCGATAGGTGGAGCCAAGAGACCCAGTACTTC,CASDRWSQETQYF
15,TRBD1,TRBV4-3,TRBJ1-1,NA,TGCGCCAGCAGCCACGATGACAGGGCTAACACTGAAGCTTTCTTT,CASSHDDRANTEAFF
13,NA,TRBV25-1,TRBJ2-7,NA,TGTGCCAGCAGTGGGCGGAACACCTACGAGCAGTACTTC,CASSGRNTYEQYF
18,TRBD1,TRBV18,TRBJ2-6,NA,TGTGCCAGCTCACCGACCGGGACAGGGGGCTCTGGGGCCAACGTCCTGACTTTC,CASSPTGTGGSGANVLTF
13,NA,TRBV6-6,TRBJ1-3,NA,TGTGCCAGCGTCGGGGATACGGCGAACACCATATATTTT,CASVGDTANTIYF
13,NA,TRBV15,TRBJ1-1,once,TGTGCCACCAGCAGAGGGCTGGTGTCTGAAGCTTTCTTT,CATSRGLVSEAFF
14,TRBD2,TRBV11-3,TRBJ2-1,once,TGTGCCAGCAGCTTAGGGCCGACTAGCGGGCCGCAGTTCTTC,CASSLGPTSGPQFF
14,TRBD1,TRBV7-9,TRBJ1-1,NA,TGTGCCAGCAGCTCGGACAGGGGCGGAACTGAAGCTTTCTTT,CASSSDRGGTEAFF
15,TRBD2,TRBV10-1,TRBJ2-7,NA,TGCGCCAGCAGTGAGGGGAATAGCGGGTCCTACGAGCAGTACTTC,CASSEGNSGSYEQYF
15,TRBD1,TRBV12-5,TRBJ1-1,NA,TGTGCTAGTGGTTTGGGGCAGGGGGCTATGACTGAAGCTTTCTTT,CASGLGQGAMTEAFF
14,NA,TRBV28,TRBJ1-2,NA,TGTGCCAGCAGTTTACATACACCTAACTATGGCTACACCTTC,CASSLHTPNYGYTF
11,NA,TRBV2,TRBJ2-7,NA,TGTGCCAGCAGTGAACTCTACGAGCAGTACTTC,CASSELYEQYF
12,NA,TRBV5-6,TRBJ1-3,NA,TGTGCCAGCAGCTTAAAGAGGAACACCATATATTTT,CASSLKRNTIYF
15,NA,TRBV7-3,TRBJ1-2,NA,TGTGCCAGCAGCTTAACGGCGGGGGAGAAAGATGGCTACACCTTC,CASSLTAGEKDGYTF
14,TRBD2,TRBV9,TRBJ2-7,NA,TGTGCCAGCAGCTCCAGGACTAGCGGGAGCGAGCAGTACTTC,CASSSRTSGSEQYF
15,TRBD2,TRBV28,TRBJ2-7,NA,TGTGCCAGCAGATCGACTAGCGGGCCTTCCTACGAGCAGTACTTC,CASRSTSGPSYEQYF
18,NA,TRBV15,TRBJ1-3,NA,TGTGCCACCAGCAGAGATCTGAGGGGGATGGGTCCTGGAAACACCATATATTTT,CATSRDLRGMGPGNTIYF
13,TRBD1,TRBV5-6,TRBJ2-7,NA,TGTGCCAGCAGTCAGAACAGGGGACACGAGCAGTACTTC,CASSQNRGHEQYF
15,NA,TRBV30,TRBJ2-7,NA,TGTGCCGGGACTACTCAGGGGATCAGCTCCTACGAGCAGTACTTC,CAGTTQGISSYEQYF